These T cell receptor beta chains were read from a single sample in a study of metastatic and nonmetastatic thyroid tumors. MiXCR reprocessed the PCR reads for TCRdb. The table records 25,000 to 30,000 clones, 4% of them present only once. Sequences were obtained from blood. These receptors all come from a female donor with papillary thyroid cancer or a benign thyroid nodule (not recorded which). Some clones in this sample may be carry-over from other donors' samples. CDR3s include the opening cysteine and the closing phenylalanine or tryptophan. D genes are given only for firm matches. Some rows have no size entry. The others give once, few or many, or a class for an expanded clone.

size	D	V	J	CDR3	DNA
-	-	TRBV27	TRBJ2-5	CATSDRLETQYF	TGTGCCACCTCTGACAGGCTCGAGACCCAGTACTTC
few	-	TRBV6-2/TRBV6-3	TRBJ2-1	CASSKGGWNEQFF	TGTGCCAGCAGTAAAGGCGGGTGGAATGAGCAGTTCTTC
many	TRBD1	TRBV5-1	TRBJ2-1	CASSSSGQGTYNEQFF	TGCGCCAGCAGCTCCTCGGGACAGGGGACTTACAATGAGCAGTTCTTC
medium-sized	-	TRBV27	TRBJ1-2	CASSPAGNYGYTF	TGTGCCAGCAGTCCGGCAGGAAACTATGGCTACACCTTC
few	-	TRBV20-1	TRBJ2-3	CSAPARPGLRDTQYF	TGCAGTGCTCCCGCCCGACCGGGACTCAGAGATACGCAGTATTTT
-	TRBD2	TRBV28	TRBJ2-1	CASRNSGRYNEQFF	TGTGCCAGCAGGAATAGCGGGAGGTACAATGAGCAGTTCTTC
many	-	TRBV2	TRBJ1-3	CASSELGRGNTIYF	TGTGCCAGCAGTGAATTGGGGCGCGGAAACACCATATATTTT
few	TRBD2	TRBV2	TRBJ2-3	CASSERLAGADTQYF	TGTGCCAGCAGTGAACGACTAGCGGGAGCAGATACGCAGTATTTT
few	-	TRBV28	TRBJ1-2	CASGRGGGYTF	TGTGCCAGCGGCCGGGGTGGAGGCTACACCTTC
many	TRBD2	TRBV20-1	TRBJ2-7	CSARTSGSFYEQYF	TGCAGTGCTAGGACTAGCGGGAGTTTTTACGAGCAGTACTTC
many	-	TRBV18	TRBJ1-2	CASSPQTGRLANYGYTF	TGTGCCAGCTCACCACAAACGGGACGCTTAGCTAACTATGGCTACACCTTC
many	TRBD1	TRBV4-1	TRBJ1-5	CASSPTGLGNQPQHF	TGCGCCAGCAGCCCGACAGGGTTGGGAAATCAGCCCCAGCATTTT
-	-	TRBV20-1	TRBJ2-1	CSAPGVVDYNEQFF	TGCAGTGCCCCTGGTGTGGTGGACTACAATGAGCAGTTCTTC
few	TRBD1	TRBV12-3/TRBV12-4	TRBJ1-6	CASSFMGQGPSPLHF	TGTGCCAGCAGTTTTATGGGACAGGGGCCATCACCCCTCCACTTT
-	-	TRBV28	TRBJ1-2	CASSQYGYTF	TGTGCCAGCAGCCAGTATGGCTACACCTTC
-	-	TRBV15	TRBJ1-1	CATSREGGTNTEAFF	TGTGCCACCAGCAGAGAGGGGGGGACGAACACTGAAGCTTTCTTT
few	-	TRBV12-5	TRBJ2-1	CASGLLHQWGSSYNEQFF	TGTGCTAGTGGTTTGTTACATCAGTGGGGGAGCTCCTACAATGAGCAGTTCTTC
few	-	TRBV6-1	TRBJ2-3	CASRPLSQGIKTDTRYF	TGTGCCAGCAGGCCTCTTTCACAGGGTATTAAGACAGATACGCGGTATTTT
many	-	TRBV15	TRBJ2-2	CATSRDRGQVTGELFF	TGTGCCACCAGCAGAGATCGTGGGCAGGTCACCGGGGAGCTGTTTTTT
few	TRBD1	TRBV2	TRBJ2-3	CASRDRGRTGTQYF	TGTGCCAGCAGGGACAGGGGGAGGACAGGTACGCAGTATTTT
-	-	TRBV6-4	TRBJ2-7	CARAVGDSYEQYF	TGTGCCAGAGCCGTGGGGGACTCCTACGAGCAGTACTTC
few	-	TRBV6-1	TRBJ2-2	CASSPLRAPGELFF	TGTGCCAGCAGCCCACTTCGGGCCCCTGGGGAGCTGTTTTTT